Below, 15 T cell receptor beta chains from the same sample are listed, as sequenced in a study of metastatic and nonmetastatic thyroid tumors. Treatment of any kind had been given to no patient before thyroid surgery. TCRdb re-called the PCR reads through MiXCR. The sample includes roughly 21,000 clones, approximately 30% of them seen just once. The sample was tumor tissue. The receptors were gathered from a male donor with papillary thyroid cancer or a benign thyroid nodule (not recorded which). Some clones in this sample may be carry-over from other donors' samples.

This clone occurred a few times. The J gene is TRBJ2-6, the V gene TRBV3-1; 14 nucleotides line up with TRBD2. The CDR3 is 18 amino acids. V lost 5 bases to trimming and J lost 1 base; unmatched junction nucleotides: 4. The germline CDR1 and CDR2 sequences are LGHDT and YNNKEL (reference sequence). CDR3 sequence reads: CASSSRLAGGSGANVLTF. The DNA for the CDR3 is TGTGCCAGCAGCTCCAGACTAGCGGGAGGGTCTGGGGCCAACGTCCTGACTTTC.

This clone was counted between two and nine times. The chain combines TRBV6-2 or TRBV6-3 with TRBJ2-2, with TRBD1 matching 8 bases. Germline V gene sequence: CDR1 MNHEY, CDR2 SVGEGT. This CDR3 contains 17 residues. The V and J ends lost 2 bases and 5 bases, in that order; junction bases with no gene match: 10. In nucleotides, the CDR3 is TGTGCCAGCAGTTACGAAAGGATACAGGGGGAAACCGGGGAGCTGTTTTTT. Protein: CASSYERIQGETGELFF.

Within the sample, this clone is medium-sized. The chain combines TRBV9 with TRBJ2-3; TRBD2 matches 9 bases. Per germline, CDR1 SGDLS and CDR2 YYNGEE. Losses at the gene ends were 3 bases for V and 4 bases for J; bases not matched to a gene: 6. This CDR3 has 15 amino acids. Here the CDR3 reads CASSEGTSFPDTQYF. CDR3 in DNA: TGTGCCAGCAGCGAGGGGACTAGCTTCCCAGATACGCAGTATTTT.

The chain carries TRBV7-6 and TRBJ2-1, with TRBD1 identical over 9 bases. The CDR3 is 17 amino acids. Germline CDR1 SGHVS, CDR2 FNYEAQ. V was pared by 3 bases and J by 4 bases, with 10 bases of the junction left unmatched. CDR3 DNA sequence: TGTGCCAGCAGCTTGTCGGCGGGACAGGGAATGTACAATGAGCAGTTCTTC. Amino acid sequence: CASSLSAGQGMYNEQFF.

The chain is built from TRBV2 and TRBJ2-1, with TRBD2 matching 8 bases. Losses at the gene ends were 2 bases for V and 8 bases for J; bases not matched to a gene: 17. Germline CDR1 is SNHLY and CDR2 is FYNNEI. The length of the CDR3 is 18 residues. The CDR3 here is CASSESRGKSGRVDEQFF. CDR3 nucleotides: TGTGCCAGCAGTGAAAGTCGGGGGAAGAGCGGGAGAGTCGATGAGCAGTTCTTC.

This clone is medium-sized within its sample. V usage is TRBV12-3 or TRBV12-4 and J usage is TRBJ2-7, with TRBD2 matching 7 bases. V lost 6 bases to trimming and J lost 7 bases; unmatched junction nucleotides: 15. CDR3 size: 15 residues. CDR3 in amino acids: CASSPGEMAGVEQYF. In nucleotides, the CDR3 is TGTGCCAGCAGCCCTGGGGAGATGGCGGGAGTTGAGCAGTACTTC.

This chain connects TRBV7-2 to TRBJ1-2; D is perhaps TRBD1 (6 bases). The CDR3 contains 14 residues. V was shortened by 4 bases and J by 1 base, with 10 bases between the two germline ends. CDR1 is SGHTA, CDR2 FQGNSA, per germline. The CDR3 region is CASSSTGINYGYTF. Written as DNA, the CDR3 is TGTGCCAGCAGCTCAACAGGGATTAACTATGGCTACACCTTC.

A few counts support this clone. The rearrangement joins TRBV3-1 to TRBJ2-7; D might be TRBD1 or TRBD2, each matching 5 bases. V lost 6 bases, J lost 1 base, and 13 bases lay in between. This CDR3 region has 14 residues. Germline V gene sequence: CDR1 LGHDT, CDR2 YNNKEL (reference sequence). CDR3 DNA sequence: TGTGCCAGCAGTCGCAGGGACGGTTCCTACGAGCAGTACTTC. Translated: CASSRRDGSYEQYF.

This clone was counted ten times or more. V and J are TRBV5-5 and TRBJ1-1, with D maybe TRBD1 (5 bases). CDR3 length: 13 amino acids. V was shortened by 4 bases and J by 11 bases, with 18 bases between the two germline ends. CDR1 is SGHKS and CDR2 is YYEKEE in the germline V gene (reference sequence). The CDR3, as DNA: TGTGCCAGCAGCCCTGAGCCCGGGGGGTGGGCTTTCTTT. This codes for CASSPEPGGWAFF.

This clone turned up a few times. The chain joins TRBV2 to TRBJ2-7; possible D gene TRBD1, 6 bases. Germline assignment: CDR1 SNHLY and CDR2 FYNNEI. The CDR3 spans 12 residues. Trimming stripped 8 bases from V and 4 bases from J, with 12 bases between. CDR3 region: CASRQVGYEQYF. The CDR3 DNA reads TGTGCCAGCCGACAGGTTGGGTACGAGCAGTACTTC.

Remarks on this clone: This is likely a read error, given that the CDR3 carries no conserved phenylalanine or tryptophan at its end. The V and J genes are TRBV11-2 and TRBJ2-7; D uncertain. Per the germline V gene, CDR1 is SGHAT and CDR2 is FQNNGV. V was shortened by 2 bases and J by 2 bases, with 19 bases between the two germline ends. The CDR3 has 17 residues. The CDR3: CASSLLLSGSPPYEQYI. The CDR3 region has the DNA TGTGCCAGCAGCTTACTGTTGTCGGGCAGTCCCCCCTACGAGCAGTACATC.

This chain joins TRBV30 and TRBJ1-4; a weak D match, TRBD1 (5 bases). With 5 bases removed from V and 0 bases from J, the gap between germline ends came to 16 bases. Germline V CDR1 and CDR2: GTSNPN, SVGIG (reference sequence). The CDR3 contains 16 residues. CDR3 loop: CAWGSGRMTTNEKLFF. The DNA for the CDR3 is TGTGCCTGGGGCTCAGGGAGGATGACAACTAATGAAAAACTGTTTTTT.

With respect to this clone: This may come from a read error, since a much larger clone is one base off. Other DNA sequences in this specimen translate into the identical CDR3. This sequence joins TRBV24-1 and TRBJ2-3; possibly TRBD1 or TRBD2 for D (6 bases each). Germline assignment: CDR1 KGHDR and CDR2 SFDVKD. The CDR3 covers 16 residues. Here the CDR3 reads CTTSGGTPPSPDTQYF. In DNA form, the CDR3 reads TGTACCACCAGTGGCGGGACACCTCCTAGCCCAGATACGCAGTATTTT.

This clone occurred a few times. This chain connects TRBV29-1 to TRBJ2-3, with TRBD2 identical over 7 bases. The J segment lost 1 base and the V segment lost 7 bases, leaving 8 bases of the junction unmatched. Per the germline V gene, CDR1 is SQVTM and CDR2 is ANQGSEA. The CDR3 loop spans 14 amino acids. CDR3 DNA: TGCAGCGCCGGACTAGTTATAGGCACAGATACGCAGTATTTT. The encoded protein is CSAGLVIGTDTQYF.

The chain is built from TRBV30 and TRBJ1-3; no clear D gene. Germline assignment: CDR1 GTSNPN and CDR2 SVGIG (reference sequence). V lost 4 bases and J 0 bases, leaving 4 bases between the germline ends. CDR3 length: 12 residues. The CDR3 reads CAWISSGNTIYF. In nucleotides, the CDR3 is TGTGCCTGGATCAGCTCTGGAAACACCATATATTTT.